The clone carrying this TCR beta chain was counted once. The sample is drawn from a study of PD-1 blockade in classical Hodgkin lymphoma. Each patient's relapse followed autologous stem cell transplantation, and brentuximab vedotin exposure varied. Thawed PBMCs were the source of CD8+ T cells, obtained through magnetic negative selection. With 5 bases removed from V and 5 bases from J, the gap between germline ends came to 12 bases. Germline V CDR1 and CDR2: MNHEY, SMNVEV (reference sequence). The CDR3 extends over 13 amino acids. The protocol was immunoSEQ multiplex PCR, while the TCRdb copy is restricted to in-frame clones and leaves out a portion. The table shows about 29,000 clones, with around nine tenths occurring only once.

The chain is built from TRBV27 and TRBJ2-5, with a possible D match to TRBD2 (6 bases). Sequences were derived from CD8+ T cells from blood, sampled at baseline. The clonotype was recovered from a human donor with classical Hodgkin lymphoma. In nucleotides, the CDR3 is TGTGCCAGCAGTCTCCCTGGGGGGGAGACCCAGTACTTC. Amino acid sequence: CASSLPGGETQYF.